This T cell receptor beta chain was captured by sequencing in a study of a mutant IDH1 vaccine in newly diagnosed glioma. Study overall: Treated patients were around 60% male, approximately 40% female, mean age approximately 41 years. Pretreatment consisted of radiotherapy, temozolomide, or both, with most receiving both. Study findings and constraints: Induction of immune responses by the vaccine occurred in about 95% of patients. The authors found pseudoprogression apparently unrelated to changes in top peripheral T cell clonotypes.

This clone came up once. Its antigen is unidentified. This sample's time point: baseline, week 1 (first vaccination visit). The treatment is: pre-vaccination baseline after standard-of-care therapy. TCRdb keeps only in-frame clones here, not all; method: immunoSEQ multiplex PCR. This table has 60,000 to 75,000 clones, more than 70% appearing once. This CDR3 comprises 13 residues. Germline V gene data show CDR1 as LNHDA and CDR2 as SQIVND (reference sequence). The V end was cut by 4 bases, the J end by 6 bases, with 12 bases between. This receptor was taken from a woman between 18 and 29 years old with glioma. Some clones in this sample may be carry-over from other donors' samples. Source: peripheral blood mononuclear cells (PBMCs), taken from a glioma patient treated with radiotherapy, temozolomide or both. The chain combines TRBV19 with TRBJ1-2, with D maybe TRBD1 (6 bases). The CDR3 bases are TGTGCCAGTAGTACGGGGGGGGCGAATGGCTACACCTTC. Translation gives CASSTGGANGYTF.